One sample yielded the 28 T cell receptor beta chains listed below, sequenced in a study of cytomegalovirus exposure and HLA in healthy donors (dated 2017 in TCRdb). The receptor library was made with the immunoSEQ multiplex PCR assay. For the multiplex PCR, a mixture combining 60 forward primers for TCR Vbeta segments and 13 reverse primers for TCR Jbeta segments was used. Sourced from immuneACCESS, this table was stored by TCRdb with only in-frame sequences that have V and J called. A share of the clones is absent; for the studies checked, an unresolved V gene accounts for under half, and the remainder has no known explanation. This sample has about 100,000 clones in its table, and 65% to 90% of those were observed once. The ten top clones hold 4.2% of the sample. Sequenced input: PBMCs. All receptors come from an older woman in good health and CMV-seropositive.

The rearrangement links TRBV5-6 to TRBJ2-1; D possibly corresponds to TRBD2 (5 bases). The germline CDR1 and CDR2 sequences are SGHDT and YYEEEE. The CDR3 is made up of 14 amino acids. Deletions cut 4 bases from V and 12 bases from J, with 20 bases between. CDR3: CASSPSTGLGAQFF. The CDR3 nucleotides read TGTGCCAGCAGCCCCTCGACCGGGTTGGGAGCGCAGTTCTTC.

The chain carries TRBV7-6 and TRBJ2-2; D possibly corresponds to TRBD1 (6 bases). Per germline, CDR1 SGHVS and CDR2 FNYEAQ. Trimming shortened V by 5 bases and J by 1 base, and 14 bases separated the two germline ends. The CDR3 length is 16 residues. The CDR3 spells CASSKMAGENTGELFF. The DNA for the CDR3 is TGTGCCAGCAGCAAAATGGCAGGGGAGAACACCGGGGAGCTGTTTTTT.

This chain uses TRBV7-3 with TRBJ2-5, with a weak D call TRBD1 (5 bases). The CDR3 consists of 14 residues. Germline loops: CDR1 SGHTA, CDR2 FQGTGA. The V and J ends lost 1 base and 5 bases respectively, with 11 bases between them. The CDR3 bases are TGTGCCAGCAGCTTAAGCAGGGATAAGGAGACCCAGTACTTC. It encodes CASSLSRDKETQYF.

J is TRBJ2-7 and V is TRBV6-5, with D perhaps matching TRBD2 (6 bases). V was clipped by 0 bases and J by 5 bases, with 14 bases between them. CDR3 length equals 15 residues. Per germline, CDR1 MNHEY and CDR2 SVGAGI. In DNA, the CDR3 is TGTGCCAGCAGTTACTCAAACGGGAGAATCAACGAGCAGTACTTC. This encodes CASSYSNGRINEQYF.

This rearrangement joins TRBV7-2 to TRBJ2-7; D perhaps matches TRBD2 (6 bases). V shed 5 bases and J shed 3 bases, with 17 bases lying between them. Germline V gene lookup returns CDR1 SGHTA and CDR2 FQGNSA. The CDR3 loop spans 15 amino acids. The CDR3 is CASSMTGTALYEQYF. In nucleotides, the CDR3 is TGTGCCAGCAGCATGACCGGGACTGCCCTCTACGAGCAGTACTTC. Variable domain in full (rest from reference TRBV7-2 and TRBJ2-7): GAGVSQSPSNKVTEKGKDVELRCDPISGHTALYWYRQSLGQGLEFLIYFQGNSAPDKSGLPSDRFSAERTGGSVSTLTIQRTQQEDSAVYLCASSMTGTALYEQYFGPGTRLTVT.

The J gene is TRBJ2-7, the V gene TRBV7-2, with D possibly TRBD1 on 5 matching bases. V was clipped by 1 base and J by 4 bases, with 11 bases between them. From germline, CDR1 is SGHTA and CDR2 FQGNSA. The CDR3 spans 14 residues. The CDR3, as DNA: TGTGCCAGCAGCTTAGAGGGGAAGGCTTACGAGCAGTACTTC. This encodes CASSLEGKAYEQYF.

This clone has only a few counts. The rearrangement joins TRBV28 to TRBJ2-7; 15 bases agree with TRBD2. Losses at the gene ends were 1 base for V and 4 bases for J; bases not matched to a gene: 5. Germline V gene sequence: CDR1 MDHEN, CDR2 SYDVKM. This CDR3 comprises 17 residues. For the CDR3, the DNA is TGTGCCAGCAGTTTATCCCCCGGGACTAGCGGGAGGTACGAGCAGTACTTC. Translation: CASSLSPGTSGRYEQYF.

V is TRBV12-5 and J is TRBJ2-3, with D hard to call. CDR1 is LGHNT, CDR2 FRNRAP, per germline. The V end lost 4 bases, the J end lost 3 bases, and 8 bases lay between the germline ends. The CDR3 contains 13 residues. CDR3 bases: TGTGCTAGTGGTTCCCTAGGTACAGATACGCAGTATTTT. It encodes CASGSLGTDTQYF.

The CDR3 spells CASSPGGGAGEGRNEQFF. DNA of the CDR3: TGTGCCAGTAGTCCCGGGGGTGGGGCGGGAGAGGGGCGAAATGAGCAGTTCTTC. The gene calls are TRBV19 and TRBJ2-1; 7 bases match TRBD2. Looked up from germline, CDR1 is LNHDA and CDR2 is SQIVND (reference sequence). The V gene end was trimmed by 5 bases and the J gene end by 7 bases; junction bases not matched to a gene: 20. CDR3 length: 18 residues.

The J gene is TRBJ2-2, the V gene TRBV6-5; 7 nucleotides line up with TRBD1. V gave up 11 bases and J gave up 3 bases; unmatched junction bases: 9. The V gene's germline CDR1 is MNHEY and CDR2 SVGAGI. The CDR3 consists of 14 residues. CDR3 nucleotides: TGTGCCGCAAGGGGGCCCGCGGACACCGGGGAGCTGTTTTTT. It is translated as CAARGPADTGELFF.

This clone was recorded once. V usage is TRBV5-1 and J usage is TRBJ2-7; 8 bases are shared with TRBD1. Germline-derived CDR1 and CDR2 are SGHRS and YFSETQ. The CDR3 runs to 15 residues. V trimming: 2 bases; J trimming: 2 bases; junction bases outside the gene matches: 6. The CDR3 loop is CASSLTGQGPYEQYF. Written as DNA, the CDR3 is TGCGCCAGCAGCTTAACCGGACAGGGACCCTACGAGCAGTACTTC.

This chain connects TRBV4-1 to TRBJ1-1; 8 nucleotides agree with TRBD1. Trimming cost V 6 bases and J 11 bases; bases outside gene matches: 20. Germline-derived CDR1 and CDR2 are MGHRA and YSYEKL. This CDR3 is 16 amino acids long. CDR3 DNA sequence: TGCGCCAGCAGTATTGGCCGGGGGCCAGGGGGCAGGGGGGCTTTCTTT. The encoded protein is CASSIGRGPGGRGAFF.

This clone was seen a few times. The CDR3 DNA follows: TGTGCCAGTAGTAGACTGGGCTACGAGCAGTACTTC. It codes for CASSRLGYEQYF. This rearrangement joins TRBV19 to TRBJ2-7; no clear D. Trimming took 4 bases from V and 3 from J, leaving 7 bases between them. This CDR3 region has 12 residues. Looked up from germline, CDR1 is LNHDA and CDR2 is SQIVND (reference sequence).

This chain links TRBV30 with TRBJ2-3; TRBD2 matches 7 bases. The CDR3 runs 12 residues. CDR1 and CDR2 (germline): GTSNPN, SVGIG (reference sequence). V shed 5 bases and J 2 bases; nucleotides not matched to a gene: 1. CDR3 nucleotides: TGTGCCTGGGGGAGGGACACAGATACGCAGTATTTT. This gives the protein CAWGRDTDTQYF.

This sequence joins TRBV5-4 and TRBJ1-2, with 7 positions matching TRBD1. The V gene end was trimmed by 5 bases and the J gene end by 2 bases; junction bases not matched to a gene: 3. The CDR3 extends over 13 amino acids. Germline CDR1 SGHNT, CDR2 YYREEE (reference sequence). Here the CDR3 DNA reads TGTGCCAGCAGTAACAGGGGAAACTATGGCTACACCTTC. It specifies CASSNRGNYGYTF.

The genes are TRBV7-2 and TRBJ1-5; D is uncertain. Trimming cost V 7 bases and J 2 bases, with 9 bases left between them. This CDR3 is 13 amino acids long. CDR1 SGHTA and CDR2 FQGNSA come from the germline V gene. CDR3 bases: TGTGCCAGCACCCTGAGTGGCAATCAGCCCCAGCATTTT. It codes for CASTLSGNQPQHF. Full variable domain (remainder filled in from reference TRBV7-2 and TRBJ1-5): GAGVSQSPSNKVTEKGKDVELRCDPISGHTALYWYRQSLGQGLEFLIYFQGNSAPDKSGLPSDRFSAERTGGSVSTLTIQRTQQEDSAVYLCASTLSGNQPQHFGDGTRLSIL.

The chain joins TRBV7-2 to TRBJ1-2; D is perhaps TRBD1 (6 bases). The CDR3 runs 17 residues. Looked up from germline, CDR1 is SGHTA and CDR2 is FQGNSA. V shed 5 bases and J shed 4 bases, with 23 bases lying between them. The CDR3 DNA reads as TGTGCCAGCAGCCGCGGGGGAACAGGGCCAACCACCTATGGCTACACCTTC. Protein: CASSRGGTGPTTYGYTF.

The V call is TRBV7-2, the J call TRBJ2-1, with a possible D match to TRBD2 (6 bases). V lost 2 bases to trimming and J lost 7 bases, with 12 bases between them. In germline, CDR1 is SGHTA, CDR2 FQGNSA. The CDR3 is 14 residues long. CDR3 nucleotides: TGTGCCAGCAGCTTAACACTAGCTATGAATGAGCAGTTCTTC. It specifies CASSLTLAMNEQFF.

This sequence joins TRBV7-9 and TRBJ2-2, with a tentative D call TRBD1 (6 bases). Per germline, CDR1 SEHNR and CDR2 FQNEAQ (reference sequence). The V gene lost 1 base and the J gene lost 2 bases, with 14 bases spanning the gap. There are 17 residues in the CDR3. CDR3: CASSLGPRGQNTGELFF. CDR3 coding DNA: TGTGCCAGCAGCTTAGGTCCCAGGGGACAAAACACCGGGGAGCTGTTTTTT. The complete variable domain, with remaining parts taken from reference TRBV7-9 and TRBJ2-2, reads DTGVSQNPRHKITKRGQNVTFRCDPISEHNRLYWYRQTLGQGPEFLTYFQNEAQLEKSRLLSDRFSAERPKGSFSTLEIQRTEQGDSAMYLCASSLGPRGQNTGELFFGEGSRLTVL.

The gene calls are TRBV11-1 and TRBJ1-2; TRBD1 is a possible D gene (6 bases). The germline V and J ends were trimmed by 5 bases and 8 bases, with 15 bases remaining between them. CDR1 and CDR2 (germline): SGHAT, FQDESV (reference sequence). The CDR3 is 13 amino acids. This chain's CDR3 is CASSPTGGRGYTF. The CDR3 DNA is TGTGCCAGCAGCCCAACGGGGGGCCGAGGCTACACCTTC.

The rearrangement uses TRBV6-5 and TRBJ2-7; 10 bases are a match to TRBD1. The CDR3 is made up of 15 amino acids. The J segment lost 3 bases and the V segment lost 2 bases, leaving 4 bases of the junction unmatched. Germline V gene lookup returns CDR1 MNHEY and CDR2 SVGAGI. Here the CDR3 reads CASSYGGQGGYEQYF. CDR3 in DNA: TGTGCCAGCAGTTACGGAGGACAGGGGGGCTACGAGCAGTACTTC.

V usage is TRBV6-5 and J usage is TRBJ2-2, with 8 bases identical to TRBD1. Trimming took 6 bases from V and 3 from J; bases not matched to a gene: 6. The CDR3 length is 15 residues. From germline, CDR1 is MNHEY and CDR2 SVGAGI. The CDR3 loop reads CASSDRGGDTGELFF. For the CDR3, the DNA is TGTGCCAGCAGCGACAGGGGAGGAGACACCGGGGAGCTGTTTTTT.

This chain connects TRBV28 to TRBJ1-4; possibly TRBD1 for D (5 bases). The CDR3 covers 19 residues. Trimming removed 5 bases from V and 5 bases from J, with 27 bases in between. Germline CDR1 reads MDHEN; CDR2 reads SYDVKM. The chain's CDR3 is CASSTRYGRGEAANEKLFF. In nucleotides, the CDR3 is TGTGCCAGCAGTACCCGGTATGGAAGAGGGGAGGCAGCGAATGAAAAACTGTTTTTT.

This rearrangement joins TRBV6-1 to TRBJ1-1; no reliable D call. The CDR3 has 13 amino acids. The germline CDR1 and CDR2 sequences are MNHNS and SASEGT. Trimming cost V 8 bases and J 2 bases, with 12 bases left between them. CDR3 residues: CASSTVPNTEAFF. DNA of the CDR3: TGTGCCAGCTCAACAGTCCCAAACACTGAAGCTTTCTTT.

The gene calls are TRBV4-1 and TRBJ2-7, with TRBD2 matching 10 bases. With V trimmed by 1 base and J by 4 bases, 4 bases remained unmatched. The CDR3 contains 15 residues. The V gene's germline CDR1 is MGHRA and CDR2 YSYEKL. CDR3 residues: CASSQGLAGVYEQYF. CDR3 DNA: TGCGCCAGCAGCCAAGGGCTAGCGGGAGTGTACGAGCAGTACTTC.

The V call is TRBV19, the J call TRBJ2-1; D might be TRBD1 (5 bases). Germline-derived CDR1 and CDR2 are LNHDA and SQIVND (reference sequence). The CDR3 runs 14 residues. V gave up 3 bases and J gave up 10 bases, with 16 bases separating them. The CDR3 bases are TGTGCCAGTAGTATCCCCAAGCTACGACAGGAGCAGTTCTTC. Translated, it gives CASSIPKLRQEQFF.

This chain connects TRBV19 to TRBJ2-5; 14 bases agree with TRBD2. CDR3 length equals 16 residues. The V segment lost 6 bases and the J segment 7 bases; nucleotides outside the gene matches: 10. Germline lookup yields CDR1 LNHDA and CDR2 SQIVND (reference sequence). The DNA for the CDR3 is TGTGCCAGTAGGTCGACTAGCGGGAGGGCGGGGGCGACCCAGTACTTC. This codes for CASRSTSGRAGATQYF.

CDR3 sequence: CASSHRAGVTGELFF. In DNA form, the CDR3 reads TGTGCCAGCAGCCACAGGGCGGGGGTCACCGGGGAGCTGTTTTTT. The chain combines TRBV14 with TRBJ2-2; 7 nucleotides line up with TRBD2. The V gene's germline CDR1 is SGHDN and CDR2 FVKESK. This CDR3 has 15 residues. Germline trimming cut 3 bases from V and 4 bases from J; bases unmatched to any gene: 5.